A single sample is the source of the 32 T cell receptor beta chains below, sequenced in a study of blood T cell repertoires in COVID-19. TCRdb's copy holds only in-frame clones and misses some; the assay was immunoSEQ multiplex PCR. The sample consists of approximately 220,000 clones, about 85% of them appearing once. Material for sequencing was PBMCs or T cells enriched from blood (not recorded which). The receptors originated from a man aged 40-50 years who had recovered from COVID-19.

V is TRBV3-1 (or the pseudogene TRBV3-2) and J is TRBJ2-7, with D tentatively TRBD2 (7 bases). V lost 4 bases and J 6 bases, leaving 25 bases between the germline ends. CDR1 and CDR2 (germline): LGHDT, YNNKEL (reference sequence). The CDR3 is made up of 17 amino acids. CDR3 loop: CASSRNWGREPRSEQYF. CDR3 in DNA: TGTGCCAGCAGCCGTAACTGGGGGCGGGAGCCCCGGTCCGAGCAGTACTTC.

CDR3 loop: CATTAGFGTGELFF. The CDR3 nucleotides are TGTGCCACCACCGCAGGGTTTGGCACCGGGGAGCTGTTTTTT. The J gene is TRBJ2-2, the V gene TRBV24-1; perhaps TRBD1 as D (5 bases). V was clipped by 8 bases and J by 4 bases, with 13 bases between them. Germline values: CDR1 KGHDR, CDR2 SFDVKD. CDR3 size: 14 residues.

The chain is built from TRBV28 and TRBJ1-2, with D unclear. CDR3 length equals 13 residues. The V gene lost 7 bases and the J gene lost 4 bases, with 13 bases spanning the gap. Germline CDR1 MDHEN, CDR2 SYDVKM. CDR3 residues: CASTEGGRYGYTF. In DNA, the CDR3 is TGTGCCAGCACCGAGGGAGGGCGCTATGGCTACACCTTC.

This chain uses TRBV3-1 (or the pseudogene TRBV3-2) with TRBJ2-4; no reliable D call. The CDR3 totals 14 residues. The germline V gene encodes CDR1 LGHDT and CDR2 YNNKEL (reference sequence). V was clipped by 4 bases and J by 6 bases, with 13 bases between them. The CDR3 region is CASSPSSTSNIQYF. The CDR3 DNA reads TGTGCCAGCAGCCCTTCTTCGACTTCAAACATTCAGTACTTC.

The chain employs TRBV19 and TRBJ2-7, with 7 bases matching TRBD1. CDR1 is LNHDA and CDR2 is SQIVND in the germline V gene (reference sequence). The V segment lost 3 bases and the J segment 4 bases; nucleotides outside the gene matches: 6. The CDR3 has 14 amino acids. In DNA, the CDR3 is TGTGCCAGTAGTATCGGGACAGATGAGTACGAGCAGTACTTC. Amino acid sequence: CASSIGTDEYEQYF.

The chain carries TRBV2 and TRBJ2-5; D unresolved. CDR1 SNHLY and CDR2 FYNNEI come from the germline V gene. Trimming stripped 4 bases from V and 1 base from J, with 10 bases between. The CDR3 runs 14 residues. The CDR3 coding sequence is TGTGCCAGCAGTGTGGGCCGGCTCCAAGAGACCCAGTACTTC. Encoded protein: CASSVGRLQETQYF.

The V call is TRBV7-2, the J call TRBJ2-7; maybe TRBD1 (6 bases). Between the trimmed V and J ends, which lost 3 bases and 6 bases, there was a span of 15 bases. The CDR3 sequence is 14 residues long. The germline CDR1 and CDR2 sequences are SGHTA and FQGNSA. The CDR3: CASSLSRGDSEQYF. DNA for the CDR3: TGTGCCAGCAGCTTGAGCAGGGGCGACTCCGAGCAGTACTTC.

V usage is TRBV11-3 and J usage is TRBJ2-1; 8 bases match TRBD1. Germline CDR1 is SGHNT and CDR2 is YENEEA. The trim removed 1 base at V and 2 bases at J, leaving 4 bases unmatched. The CDR3 covers 16 residues. CDR3 coding DNA: TGTGCCAGCAGCTTAGGGACAGGGACACCCTACAATGAGCAGTTCTTC. It is translated as CASSLGTGTPYNEQFF.

The chain combines TRBV5-5 with TRBJ1-1; a weak D match, TRBD1 (5 bases). The germline V gene encodes CDR1 SGHKS and CDR2 YYEKEE (reference sequence). There are 15 residues in the CDR3. With 1 base removed from V and 4 bases from J, the gap between germline ends came to 14 bases. The CDR3 sequence is CASSLTRSGGTEAFF. The CDR3, as DNA: TGTGCCAGCAGCTTGACTAGGTCGGGGGGCACTGAAGCTTTCTTT.

This chain's CDR3 is CASSLSGYEQYF. The CDR3 bases are TGTGCCAGCTCACTTTCGGGGTACGAGCAGTACTTC. The V call is TRBV18, the J call TRBJ2-7, with D maybe TRBD2 (5 bases). This CDR3 comprises 12 residues. CDR1 is KGHSH, CDR2 LQKENI, per germline. V shed 4 bases and J shed 4 bases, with 8 bases lying between them.

Details on this clone: This sample includes further DNA sequences coding for the same CDR3. V usage is TRBV2 and J usage is TRBJ1-5; the D is unclear. Germline CDR1 is SNHLY and CDR2 is FYNNEI. The CDR3 has 14 amino acids. Trimming shortened V by 3 bases and J by 0 bases, and 6 bases separated the two germline ends. Written as DNA, the CDR3 is TGTGCCAGCAGTGACTCCTATAGCAATCAGCCCCAGCATTTT. As protein: CASSDSYSNQPQHF.

The sample holds many counts of this clone. This chain uses TRBV5-8 with TRBJ2-7, with 9 bases matching TRBD2. Germline trimming cut 1 base from V and 6 bases from J; bases unmatched to any gene: 8. The length of the CDR3 is 15 residues. Germline assignment: CDR1 SGHTS and CDR2 YDEGEE. CDR3 sequence: CASSLNGVAGVEQYF. The DNA of the CDR3 is TGTGCCAGCAGCTTGAATGGGGTAGCGGGAGTCGAGCAGTACTTC.

The rearrangement links TRBV5-1 to TRBJ2-7; 13 positions match TRBD2. This CDR3 contains 13 residues. CDR1 and CDR2 (germline): SGHRS, YFSETQ. V lost 5 bases and J lost 6; bases outside the gene matches: 2. CDR3 in amino acids: CASRTSGRTEQYF. Written as DNA, the CDR3 is TGCGCCAGCAGGACTAGCGGGAGGACCGAGCAGTACTTC.

The chain has TRBV7-2 and TRBJ1-2; 9 bases line up with TRBD1. V shed 4 bases and J 4 bases; nucleotides not matched to a gene: 4. CDR3 size: 14 residues. Germline V CDR1 and CDR2: SGHTA, FQGNSA. This chain's CDR3 is CASSSTGQGYGYTF. As DNA, the CDR3 is TGTGCCAGCAGCTCAACGGGACAGGGCTATGGCTACACCTTC.

This rearrangement joins TRBV5-6 to TRBJ2-7, with TRBD1 matching over 7 bases. This CDR3 has 14 amino acids. The V gene end was trimmed by 2 bases and the J gene end by 4 bases; junction bases not matched to a gene: 6. From germline, CDR1 is SGHDT and CDR2 YYEEEE. The DNA for the CDR3 is TGTGCCAGCAGCTTCGGGACAGCCGTTTACGAGCAGTACTTC. It codes for CASSFGTAVYEQYF.

The CDR3 protein is CASSSWTGGEKDTQYF. The DNA for the CDR3 is TGTGCCAGCAGTTCATGGACAGGGGGCGAAAAAGATACGCAGTATTTT. V gene TRBV28 combines with J gene TRBJ2-3; TRBD1 agrees at 11 bases. Losses at the gene ends were 4 bases for V and 5 bases for J; bases not matched to a gene: 8. CDR1 and CDR2 from the germline V gene are MDHEN and SYDVKM. This CDR3 is 16 amino acids long.

In this sample, this clone turned up a few times. The chain carries TRBV28 and TRBJ2-7; TRBD2 agrees at 9 bases. Trimming cost V 6 bases and J 2 bases; bases outside gene matches: 11. CDR3 length: 16 amino acids. The germline gives CDR1 MDHEN, CDR2 SYDVKM. Here the CDR3 DNA reads TGTGCCAGCAGGGGTAGCGGGGGTCCCCCTCCCTACGAGCAGTACTTC. Amino acids: CASRGSGGPPPYEQYF.

The V and J genes are TRBV7-2 and TRBJ2-3; D is perhaps TRBD2 (7 bases). The germline gives CDR1 SGHTA, CDR2 FQGNSA. The V end was cut by 5 bases, the J end by 2 bases, with 20 bases between. This CDR3 is built from 17 residues. CDR3 in DNA: TGTGCCAGCAGCGCGAACGGGGGGCAGCAACTCACAGATACGCAGTATTTT. Amino acid sequence: CASSANGGQQLTDTQYF.

The chain has TRBV7-2 and TRBJ2-7, with D maybe TRBD1 (6 bases). Germline V gene lookup returns CDR1 SGHTA and CDR2 FQGNSA. V was trimmed by 5 bases and J by 3 bases, leaving 14 bases between them. The CDR3 runs 14 residues. Here the CDR3 DNA reads TGTGCCAGCAGCCTTGGGGACACGGGCTACGAGCAGTACTTC. Its translation is CASSLGDTGYEQYF.

The chain is built from TRBV5-6 and TRBJ2-6; D remains ambiguous. V was pared by 4 bases and J by 1 base, with 9 bases between. Germline V gives CDR1 SGHDT, CDR2 YYEEEE. The CDR3 covers 15 residues. The CDR3 DNA reads as TGTGCCAGCAGCCCCCTACTTTCTGGGGCCAACGTCCTGACTTTC. Translating gives CASSPLLSGANVLTF. The variable domain in full, with the rest retrieved from reference TRBV5-6 and TRBJ2-6, is DAGVTQSPTHLIKTRGQQVTLRCSPKSGHDTVSWYQQALGQGPQFIFQYYEEEERQRGNFPDRFSGHQFPNYSSELNVNALLLGDSALYLCASSPLLSGANVLTFGAGSRLTVL.

This chain uses TRBV5-1 with TRBJ1-1, with a tentative D call TRBD1 (6 bases). There are 17 residues in the CDR3. V lost 4 bases and J 3 bases, leaving 22 bases between the germline ends. Germline V gene sequence: CDR1 SGHRS, CDR2 YFSETQ. The CDR3 region has the DNA TGCGCCAGCAGCGTGGGGGGCTGGGTAAAGTTTGACACTGAAGCTTTCTTT. Its translation: CASSVGGWVKFDTEAFF.

Only a few counts were recorded for this clone. In nucleotides, the CDR3 is TGCGCCAGCAGCTTGGAAACAGTGATGAACACTGAAGCTTTCTTT. Its translation is CASSLETVMNTEAFF. The chain uses TRBV5-1 and TRBJ1-1; D is ambiguous. Germline V lookup: CDR1 SGHRS, CDR2 YFSETQ. CDR3 length equals 15 residues. Trimming cost V 0 bases and J 0 bases, with 9 bases left between them.

This clone came up a few times. The V call is TRBV2, the J call TRBJ1-2; D gene ambiguous. Germline V CDR1 and CDR2: SNHLY, FYNNEI. Trimming took 4 bases from V and 0 from J, leaving 15 bases between them. The CDR3 extends over 16 amino acids. CDR3 DNA sequence: TGTGCCAGCAGTGTGAGTTCGGGTCAGACTAACTATGGCTACACCTTC. It specifies CASSVSSGQTNYGYTF.

This clone appeared a single time. This sequence joins TRBV3-1 (or the pseudogene TRBV3-2) and TRBJ1-6; D is undetermined. With 1 base removed from V and 5 bases from J, the gap between germline ends came to 6 bases. There are 14 residues in the CDR3. From germline, CDR1 is LGHDT and CDR2 YNNKEL (reference sequence). The CDR3 DNA is TGTGCCAGCAGCCAAGTGGAGAATAATTCACCCCTCCACTTT. Translation: CASSQVENNSPLHF.

This clone was seen a handful of times. The chain has TRBV7-2 and TRBJ2-1, with a weak D call TRBD2 (5 bases). V lost 4 bases and J 9 bases, leaving 10 bases between the germline ends. This CDR3 comprises 12 residues. CDR1 is SGHTA and CDR2 is FQGNSA in the germline V gene. CDR3 nucleotides: TGTGCCAGCAGCTATGGACTCACTGAGCAGTTCTTC. Its translation: CASSYGLTEQFF.

This chain links TRBV5-1 with TRBJ2-6; D might be TRBD1 (5 bases). Trimming removed 6 bases from V and 0 bases from J, with 7 bases in between. CDR1 and CDR2 from the germline V gene are SGHRS and YFSETQ. This CDR3 has 14 residues. The CDR3 sequence is CASKDSSGANVLTF. The CDR3, as DNA: TGCGCCAGCAAAGACAGCTCTGGGGCCAACGTCCTGACTTTC.

The chain links TRBV28 to TRBJ1-2, with 9 positions matching TRBD1. The V segment lost 6 bases and the J segment 3 bases; nucleotides outside the gene matches: 5. The CDR3 has 14 residues. Germline V CDR1 and CDR2: MDHEN, SYDVKM. The CDR3 protein is CASSLDRGYYGYTF. The DNA of the CDR3 is TGTGCCAGCAGCTTGGACAGGGGCTACTATGGCTACACCTTC.

V usage is TRBV13 and J usage is TRBJ2-7; 10 nucleotides agree with TRBD2. With V trimmed by 4 bases and J by 5 bases, 8 bases remained unmatched. Germline V gives CDR1 PRHDT, CDR2 FYEKMQ (reference sequence). The CDR3 contains 15 residues. The CDR3 loop is CASSSPTSGIHEQYF. The CDR3 coding sequence is TGTGCCAGCAGCTCCCCTACTAGCGGGATACACGAGCAGTACTTC.

Many counts were recorded for this clone. The V gene is TRBV3-1 (or the pseudogene TRBV3-2), the J gene TRBJ2-3; TRBD2 matches at 9 bases. The CDR3 has 17 amino acids. CDR1 is LGHDT, CDR2 YNNKEL, per germline (reference sequence). Germline trimming cut 4 bases from V and 1 base from J; bases unmatched to any gene: 9. CDR3 loop: CASSPLSGRTGTDTQYF. CDR3 nucleotide sequence: TGTGCCAGCAGCCCCTTAAGCGGGAGGACGGGCACAGATACGCAGTATTTT.

V and J are TRBV7-2 and TRBJ2-7; 9 bases agree with TRBD2. Germline CDR1 and CDR2: SGHTA and FQGNSA. J was trimmed by 2 bases and V by 4 bases; bases with no gene match: 6. The CDR3 extends over 15 amino acids. CDR3 DNA sequence: TGTGCCAGCAGCTCGAGACTAGCGGAAACCTACGAGCAGTACTTC. Translated: CASSSRLAETYEQYF.

The chain joins TRBV7-2 to TRBJ2-7, with 7 bases fitting TRBD2. Germline V gene data show CDR1 as SGHTA and CDR2 as FQGNSA. J lost 6 bases, V lost 1 base, and 6 bases had no gene match. The CDR3 is 14 amino acids. In DNA form, the CDR3 reads TGTGCCAGCAGCTTAGATGGGACTATCTTCGAGCAGTACTTC. It translates to CASSLDGTIFEQYF.

This clone was observed once. The chain couples TRBV11-3 to TRBJ2-7; D remains unclear. Germline loops: CDR1 SGHNT, CDR2 YENEEA. The CDR3 has 13 residues. The ends were cut back, 1 base at V and 6 bases at J, with 10 bases in the middle. The CDR3 DNA reads TGTGCCAGCAGCTTAGGGGCAAATCGCGAGCAGTACTTC. It is translated as CASSLGANREQYF. Filled out from reference TRBV11-3 and TRBJ2-7, the complete variable domain reads EAGVVQSPRYKIIEKKQPVAFWCNPISGHNTLYWYLQNLGQGPELLIRYENEEAVDDSQLPKDRFSAERLKGVDSTLKIQPAELGDSAVYLCASSLGANREQYFGPGTRLTVT.